This paragraph covers one T cell receptor (beta chain) sequence. What it binds is unknown. The length of the CDR3 is 15 residues. The V and J ends lost 0 bases and 7 bases respectively, with 14 bases between them. The germline V gene encodes CDR1 SGHRS and CDR2 YFSETQ. TCRdb's table, derived via immunoSEQ multiplex PCR, lists solely in-frame clones and lacks some. The repertoire consists of about 110,000 clones, with 88% occurring once and the leading ten covering 4% to 5.5%. These data come from a study of T cell responses to AZD1222 COVID-19 vaccine. Study-wide points: Spike was spanned by vaccine-associated CD4 TCRs, with dominance at 160-218 and 743-854.

The sample was peripheral blood, taken on day 0 of AZD1222 vaccination. This sequence originates from an adult in good health. V and J are TRBV5-1 and TRBJ2-1; D tentatively fits TRBD1 or TRBD2 (5 bases each). The CDR3 DNA reads as TGCGCCAGCAGCTTGGGCGGGCAGGGTAGGAATGAGCAGTTCTTC. This codes for CASSLGGQGRNEQFF.